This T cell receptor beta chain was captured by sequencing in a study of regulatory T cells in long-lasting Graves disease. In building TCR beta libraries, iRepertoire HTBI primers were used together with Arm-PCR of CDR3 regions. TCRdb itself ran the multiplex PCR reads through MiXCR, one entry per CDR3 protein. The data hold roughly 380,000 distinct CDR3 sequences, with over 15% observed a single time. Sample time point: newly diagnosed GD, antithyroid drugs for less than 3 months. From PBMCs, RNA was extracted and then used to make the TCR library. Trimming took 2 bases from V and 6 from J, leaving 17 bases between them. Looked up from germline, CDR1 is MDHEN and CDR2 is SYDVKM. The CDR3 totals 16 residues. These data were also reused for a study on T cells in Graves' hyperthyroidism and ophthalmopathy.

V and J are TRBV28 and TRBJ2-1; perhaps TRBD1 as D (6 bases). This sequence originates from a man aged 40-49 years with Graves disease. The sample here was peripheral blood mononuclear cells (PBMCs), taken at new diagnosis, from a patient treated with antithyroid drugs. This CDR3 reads CASSLGTGPGGNEQFF. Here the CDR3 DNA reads TGTGCCAGCAGTTTAGGTACAGGGCCGGGCGGCAATGAGCAGTTCTTC.